Following are 9 T cell receptor beta chains from one sample sequenced in a study of CD8+ T cells in alopecia areata. After isolation, RNA underwent reverse transcription to generate cDNA as the sequencing template. Produced via immunoSEQ multiplex PCR; TCRdb's table is partial and in-frame only. Of about 97,000 clones in the sample, around 45% were seen once. Sequencing input: CD4+ T cells sorted from blood. Receptors originate from a human donor with alopecia areata.

This chain connects TRBV5-1 to TRBJ2-2, with 7 bases aligning to TRBD1. V was pared by 4 bases and J by 0 bases, with 6 bases of the junction left unmatched. This CDR3 comprises 16 residues. Germline CDR1 reads SGHRS; CDR2 reads YFSETQ. CDR3 coding DNA: TGCGCCAGCAGCGAAAGACAGGGCACGAACACCGGGGAGCTGTTTTTT. Its protein product is CASSERQGTNTGELFF.

The genes are TRBV7-2 and TRBJ2-1; maybe TRBD1 (6 bases). The ends were cut back, 2 bases at V and 6 bases at J, with 8 bases in the middle. The germline V gene encodes CDR1 SGHTA and CDR2 FQGNSA. The CDR3 is made up of 13 amino acids. CDR3 region: CASSLRQVNEQFF. The CDR3 coding sequence is TGTGCCAGCAGCTTACGACAGGTCAATGAGCAGTTCTTC.

The chain uses TRBV28 and TRBJ1-5; D remains ambiguous. Germline V CDR1 and CDR2: MDHEN, SYDVKM. This CDR3 has 14 amino acids. Trimming stripped 2 bases from V and 2 bases from J, with 7 bases between. CDR3 amino acids: CASSLRPGNQPQHF. The CDR3 nucleotides are TGTGCCAGCAGTTTAAGGCCCGGCAATCAGCCCCAGCATTTT.

This clone showed up just a few times. The rearrangement uses TRBV28 and TRBJ2-7; 10 bases are shared with TRBD2. The CDR3 runs 15 residues. Trimming removed 6 bases from V and 0 bases from J; junction bases left unmatched: 5. Per germline, CDR1 MDHEN and CDR2 SYDVKM. CDR3 sequence (DNA): TGTGCCAGCAGCCCTACTAGCGGGACCTCCTACGAGCAGTACTTC. It specifies CASSPTSGTSYEQYF. The variable domain in full, with the rest retrieved from reference TRBV28 and TRBJ2-7, is DVKVTQSSRYLVKRTGEKVFLECVQDMDHENMFWYRQDPGLGLRLIYFSYDVKMKEKGDIPEGYSVSREKKERFSLILESASTNQTSMYLCASSPTSGTSYEQYFGPGTRLTVT.

The chain employs TRBV7-9 and TRBJ2-3; D unclear. Germline loops: CDR1 SEHNR, CDR2 FQNEAQ (reference sequence). Trimming left V 5 bases short and J 5 bases short, with 14 bases between. The CDR3 is 14 residues long. CDR3 sequence (DNA): TGTGCCAGCAGCATAGTGACCCATCAAGATACGCAGTATTTT. Its protein product is CASSIVTHQDTQYF.

This chain links TRBV29-1 with TRBJ2-3; D is ambiguous. The CDR3 consists of 13 residues. Trimming cost V 7 bases and J 1 base, with 12 bases left between them. From germline, CDR1 is SQVTM and CDR2 ANQGSEA. This CDR3 reads CSAAMPGTDTQYF. As DNA, the CDR3 is TGCAGCGCCGCAATGCCGGGCACAGATACGCAGTATTTT.

This clone has only a few counts. CDR3 region: CSVGTTTGAEQYF. The CDR3 DNA is TGCAGCGTTGGTACCACTACAGGGGCCGAGCAGTACTTC. The genes are TRBV29-1 and TRBJ2-7, with TRBD1 matching over 7 bases. The CDR3 is 13 amino acids. Germline V gene data show CDR1 as SQVTM and CDR2 as ANQGSEA. The V segment lost 4 bases and the J segment 6 bases; nucleotides outside the gene matches: 9.

The chain is built from TRBV20-1 and TRBJ1-1, with 9 bases aligning to TRBD1. CDR3 size: 11 residues. Germline CDR1 DFQATT, CDR2 SNEGSKA (reference sequence). V was pared by 5 bases and J by 8 bases, with 3 bases of the junction left unmatched. CDR3 DNA: TGCAGTGCTTCCGGGACAGGGGAAGCTTTCTTT. Translating it yields CSASGTGEAFF.

The chain carries TRBV7-9 and TRBJ2-7; 7 bases agree with TRBD2. Germline values: CDR1 SEHNR, CDR2 FQNEAQ (reference sequence). Trimming removed 5 bases from V and 5 bases from J; junction bases left unmatched: 12. This CDR3 is 15 amino acids long. The CDR3 protein is CASSTSVRGFNEQYF. The CDR3, as DNA: TGTGCCAGCAGCACTAGCGTCAGAGGATTCAACGAGCAGTACTTC.